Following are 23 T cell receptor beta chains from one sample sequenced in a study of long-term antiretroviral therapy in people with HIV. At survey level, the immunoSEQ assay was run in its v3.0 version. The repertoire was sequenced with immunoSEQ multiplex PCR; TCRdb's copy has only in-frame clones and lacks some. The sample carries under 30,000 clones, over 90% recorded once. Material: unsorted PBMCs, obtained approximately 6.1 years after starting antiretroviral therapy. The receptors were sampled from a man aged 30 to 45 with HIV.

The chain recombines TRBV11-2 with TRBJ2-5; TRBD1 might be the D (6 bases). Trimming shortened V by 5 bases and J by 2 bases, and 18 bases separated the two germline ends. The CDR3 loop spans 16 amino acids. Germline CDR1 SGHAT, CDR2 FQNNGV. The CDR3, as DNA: TGTGCCAGCAGCCCGGCCCGGGACACCGAACAAGAGACCCAGTACTTC. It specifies CASSPARDTEQETQYF.

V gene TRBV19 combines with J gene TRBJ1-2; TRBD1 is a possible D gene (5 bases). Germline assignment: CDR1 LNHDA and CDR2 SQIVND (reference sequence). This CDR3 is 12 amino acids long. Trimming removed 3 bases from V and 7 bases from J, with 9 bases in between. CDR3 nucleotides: TGTGCCAGTAGTATGCGGGGGGTTGGCTACACCTTC. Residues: CASSMRGVGYTF.

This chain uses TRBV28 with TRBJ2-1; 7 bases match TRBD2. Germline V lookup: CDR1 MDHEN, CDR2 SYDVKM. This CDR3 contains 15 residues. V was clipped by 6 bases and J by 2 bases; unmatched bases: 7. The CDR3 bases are TGTGCCAGCAGCACAACCGGGACTACCTACAATGAGCAGTTCTTC. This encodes CASSTTGTTYNEQFF.

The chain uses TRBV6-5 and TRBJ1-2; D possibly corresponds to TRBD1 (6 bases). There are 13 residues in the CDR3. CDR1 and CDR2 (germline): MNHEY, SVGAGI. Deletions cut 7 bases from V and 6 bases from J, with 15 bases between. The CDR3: CASTSVWTDGYTF. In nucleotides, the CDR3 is TGTGCCAGCACCAGTGTGTGGACAGATGGCTACACCTTC.

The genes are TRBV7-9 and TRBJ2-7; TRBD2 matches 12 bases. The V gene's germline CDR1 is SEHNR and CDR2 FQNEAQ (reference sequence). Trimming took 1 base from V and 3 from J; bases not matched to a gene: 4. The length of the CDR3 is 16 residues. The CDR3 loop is CASSLGLAGDGYEQYF. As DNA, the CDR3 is TGTGCCAGCAGCTTAGGACTAGCGGGAGACGGCTACGAGCAGTACTTC.

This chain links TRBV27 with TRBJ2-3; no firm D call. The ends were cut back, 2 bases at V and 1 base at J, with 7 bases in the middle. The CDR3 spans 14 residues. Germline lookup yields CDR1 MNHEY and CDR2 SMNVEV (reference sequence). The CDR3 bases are TGTGCCAGCAGTTTAGTGTCACGCACAGATACGCAGTATTTT. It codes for CASSLVSRTDTQYF.

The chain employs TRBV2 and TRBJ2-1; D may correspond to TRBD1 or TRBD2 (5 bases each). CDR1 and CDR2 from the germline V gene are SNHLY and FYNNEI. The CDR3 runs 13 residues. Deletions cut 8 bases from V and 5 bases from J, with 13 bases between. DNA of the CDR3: TGTGCCAGCGCTCAGGGACGGAACAATGAGCAGTTCTTC. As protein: CASAQGRNNEQFF.

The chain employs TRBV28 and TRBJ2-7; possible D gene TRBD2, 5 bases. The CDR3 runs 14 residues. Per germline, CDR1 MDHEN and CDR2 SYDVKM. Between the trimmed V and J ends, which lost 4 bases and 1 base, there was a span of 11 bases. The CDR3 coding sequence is TGTGCCAGCAGTTCCGGACGGGGATCCTACGAGCAGTACTTC. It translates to CASSSGRGSYEQYF.

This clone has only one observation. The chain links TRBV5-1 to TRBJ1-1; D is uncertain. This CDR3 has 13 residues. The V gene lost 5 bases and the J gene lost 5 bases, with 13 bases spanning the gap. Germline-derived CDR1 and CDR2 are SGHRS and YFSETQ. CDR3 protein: CASRTGDKTEAFF. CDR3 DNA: TGCGCCAGCAGGACCGGGGATAAGACTGAAGCTTTCTTT.

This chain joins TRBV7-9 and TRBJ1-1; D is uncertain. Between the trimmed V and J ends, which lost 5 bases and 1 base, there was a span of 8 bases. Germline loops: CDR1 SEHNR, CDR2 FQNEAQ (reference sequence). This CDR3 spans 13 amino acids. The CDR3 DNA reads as TGTGCCAGCAGCAACGGGTGGAACACTGAAGCTTTCTTT. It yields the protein CASSNGWNTEAFF.

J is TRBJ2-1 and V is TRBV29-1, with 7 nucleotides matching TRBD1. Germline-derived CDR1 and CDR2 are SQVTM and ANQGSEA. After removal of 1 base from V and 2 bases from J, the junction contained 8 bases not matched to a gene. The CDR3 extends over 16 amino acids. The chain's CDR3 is CSVEGPQGTPYNEQFF. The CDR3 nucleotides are TGCAGCGTTGAAGGCCCACAGGGGACCCCCTACAATGAGCAGTTCTTC.

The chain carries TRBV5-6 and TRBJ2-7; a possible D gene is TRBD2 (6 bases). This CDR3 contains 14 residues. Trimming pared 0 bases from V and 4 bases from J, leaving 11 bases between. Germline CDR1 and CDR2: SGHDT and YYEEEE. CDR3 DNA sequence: TGTGCCAGCAGCTTGGGGGGACTGGAGTACGAGCAGTACTTC. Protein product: CASSLGGLEYEQYF.

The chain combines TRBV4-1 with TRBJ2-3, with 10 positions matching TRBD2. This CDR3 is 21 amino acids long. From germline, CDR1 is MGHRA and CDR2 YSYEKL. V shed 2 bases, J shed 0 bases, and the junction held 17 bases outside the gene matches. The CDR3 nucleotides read TGCGCCAGCAGCCAACTACCCATCACTAGCGGGGAGTCCTCTAGCACAGATACGCAGTATTTT. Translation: CASSQLPITSGESSSTDTQYF.

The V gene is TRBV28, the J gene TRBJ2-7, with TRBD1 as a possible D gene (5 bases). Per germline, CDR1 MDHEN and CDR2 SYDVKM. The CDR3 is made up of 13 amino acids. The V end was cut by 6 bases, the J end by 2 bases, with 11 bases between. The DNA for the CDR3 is TGTGCCAGCAGAAGTGGGGCCACCTACGAGCAGTACTTC. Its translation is CASRSGATYEQYF.

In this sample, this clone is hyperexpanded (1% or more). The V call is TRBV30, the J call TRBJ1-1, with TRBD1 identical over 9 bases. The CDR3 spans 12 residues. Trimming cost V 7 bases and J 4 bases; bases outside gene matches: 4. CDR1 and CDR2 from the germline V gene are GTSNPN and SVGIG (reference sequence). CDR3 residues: CAFGQGFTEAFF. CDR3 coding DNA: TGTGCCTTTGGACAGGGGTTCACTGAAGCTTTCTTT. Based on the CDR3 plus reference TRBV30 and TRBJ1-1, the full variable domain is SQTIHQWPATLVQPVGSPLSLECTVEGTSNPNLYWYRQAAGRGLQLLFYSVGIGQISSEVPQNLSASRPQDRQFILSSKKLLLSDSGFYLCAFGQGFTEAFFGQGTRLTVV.

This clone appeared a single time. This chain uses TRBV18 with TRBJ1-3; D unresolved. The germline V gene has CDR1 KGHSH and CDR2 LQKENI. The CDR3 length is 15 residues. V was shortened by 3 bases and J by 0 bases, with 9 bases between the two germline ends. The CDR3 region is CASSPDLGSGNTIYF. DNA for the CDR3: TGTGCCAGCTCACCCGACCTGGGCTCTGGAAACACCATATATTTT.

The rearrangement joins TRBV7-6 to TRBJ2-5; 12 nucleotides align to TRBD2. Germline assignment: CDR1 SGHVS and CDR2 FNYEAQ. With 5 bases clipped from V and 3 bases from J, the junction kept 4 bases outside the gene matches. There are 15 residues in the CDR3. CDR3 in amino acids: CASSTLAGGKETQYF. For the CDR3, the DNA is TGTGCCAGCAGCACCCTAGCGGGGGGGAAAGAGACCCAGTACTTC.

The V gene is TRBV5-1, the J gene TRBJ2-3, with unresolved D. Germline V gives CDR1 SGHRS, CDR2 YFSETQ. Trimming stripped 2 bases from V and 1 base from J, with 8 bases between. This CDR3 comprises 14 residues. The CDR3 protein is CASSFGTRTDTQYF. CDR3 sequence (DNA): TGCGCCAGCAGCTTTGGCACCCGCACAGATACGCAGTATTTT. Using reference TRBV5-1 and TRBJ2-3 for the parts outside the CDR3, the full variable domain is KAGVTQTPRYLIKTRGQQVTLSCSPISGHRSVSWYQQTPGQGLQFLFEYFSETQRNKGNFPGRFSGRQFSNSRSEMNVSTLELGDSALYLCASSFGTRTDTQYFGPGTRLTVL.

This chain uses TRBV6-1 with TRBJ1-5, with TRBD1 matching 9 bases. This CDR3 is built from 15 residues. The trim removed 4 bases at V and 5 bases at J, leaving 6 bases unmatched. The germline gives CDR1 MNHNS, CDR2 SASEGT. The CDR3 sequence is CASSVKGQGYQPQHF. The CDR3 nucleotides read TGTGCCAGCAGTGTAAAAGGACAGGGGTATCAGCCCCAGCATTTT.

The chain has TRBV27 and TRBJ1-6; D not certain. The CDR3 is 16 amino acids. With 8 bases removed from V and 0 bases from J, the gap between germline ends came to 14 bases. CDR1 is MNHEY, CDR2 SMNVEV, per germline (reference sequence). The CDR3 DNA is TGTGCCAGCGCCTCAGTTAGAGTCTCCTATAATTCACCCCTCCACTTT. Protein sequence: CASASVRVSYNSPLHF.

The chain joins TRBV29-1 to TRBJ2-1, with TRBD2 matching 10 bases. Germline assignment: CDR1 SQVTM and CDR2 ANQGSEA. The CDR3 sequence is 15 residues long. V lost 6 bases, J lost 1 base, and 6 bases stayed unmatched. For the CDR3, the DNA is TGCAGCGTCAGGGTAGCGGGGGGATCCTACAATGAGCAGTTCTTC. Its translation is CSVRVAGGSYNEQFF.

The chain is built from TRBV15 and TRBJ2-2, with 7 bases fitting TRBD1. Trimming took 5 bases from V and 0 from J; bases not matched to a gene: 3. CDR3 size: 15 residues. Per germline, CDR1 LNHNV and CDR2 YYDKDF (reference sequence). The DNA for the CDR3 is TGTGCCACCAGCCCTGGGACAGCGAACACCGGGGAGCTGTTTTTT. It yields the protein CATSPGTANTGELFF.

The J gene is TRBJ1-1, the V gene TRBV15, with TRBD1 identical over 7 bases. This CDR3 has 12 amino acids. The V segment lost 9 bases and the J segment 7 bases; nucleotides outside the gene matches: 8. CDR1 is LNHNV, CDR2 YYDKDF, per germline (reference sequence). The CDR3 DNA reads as TGTGCCACAAACACGGGGGACAGTGAAGCTTTCTTT. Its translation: CATNTGDSEAFF.